Given below is one T cell receptor beta chain in context. As originally analysed: Amplification from reference gene primers served as the basis for estimated nucleated cell counts. Sequencing used immunoSEQ multiplex PCR; TCRdb keeps in-frame clones, though not all of them. D and trimming were read from the DNA, whereas the V and J calls and clone size are those reported in that table. The table shows about 270,000 clones, with under 95% occurring only once. This entry comes from a study of blood T cell repertoires in COVID-19. This CDR3 has 13 residues. The germline CDR1 and CDR2 sequences are SEHNR and FQNEAQ (reference sequence). Between the trimmed V and J ends, which lost 8 bases and 4 bases, there was a span of 15 bases.

The sequenced material came from PBMCs or T cells enriched from blood (not recorded which). This rearrangement joins TRBV7-9 to TRBJ2-7; no reliable D call. The TCR comes from a man aged 35-49 years who had been exposed to COVID-19. The CDR3 DNA reads as TGTGCCAGCCAAGACCGACTGGAGTACGAGCAGTACTTC. This gives the protein CASQDRLEYEQYF. Using reference TRBV7-9 and TRBJ2-7 for the parts outside the CDR3, the full variable domain is DTGVSQNPRHKITKRGQNVTFRCDPISEHNRLYWYRQTLGQGPEFLTYFQNEAQLEKSRLLSDRFSAERPKGSFSTLEIQRTEQGDSAMYLCASQDRLEYEQYFGPGTRLTVT.